The T cell receptor beta chain described here comes from a study of radiotherapy plus CTLA-4 blockade in lung cancer (dated by TCRdb to the late 2010s). With respect to the entire study: Among enrolled patients, approximately 19% had an objective response and approximately 30% reached disease control.

The study at large found these results: The strongest predictors of response were reported to be early dynamic shifts in blood T cell clones along with a rise in serum interferon-beta following radiation. TCR clones derived from tumors expanded in peripheral blood after treatment with radiotherapy and ipilimumab.

The study tested focal radiation therapy combined with CTLA-4 blockade (ipilimumab) in patients with chemo-refractory metastatic non-small-cell lung cancer. Regarding this clone: This receptor's antigen is unknown. It has no much larger one-base neighbor in the sample; base qualities were not kept.

To prepare the library, the immunoSEQ multiplex PCR assay was applied. TCRdb carries this immuneACCESS record with in-frame sequences only. Its versions omit some clonotypes, under half of them owing to an unresolved V gene in the studies checked, with the rest unexplained. The sample table contains around 70,000 clones; only one count was recorded for roughly three quarters of them. The top ten constitute about a sixth of the sample. Measured from the cysteine to the phenylalanine, the CDR3 is 14 residues long. Only CDR3 DNA is held: 42 bases, read in frame from base 1. From a lookup of the germline V gene (reference sequence), CDR1 and CDR2 are GTSNPN and SVGIG. After removal of 2 bases from V and 1 base from J, the junction retains 4 bases not matched to a gene.

The specimen comprised peripheral blood, sampled from a patient treated with radiotherapy plus ipilimumab. The TCR comes from a human donor with non-small cell lung cancer whose response to radiotherapy plus ipilimumab could not be evaluated. Some clones in this sample may be carry-over from other donors' samples. In this chain, TRBV30 is recombined with TRBJ1-1, and 7 junction bases match TRBD1. The CDR3 region has the sequence CAWSPRTGNTEAFF. The DNA sequence is as follows: TGTGCCTGGAGTCCTCGGACAGGGAACACTGAAGCTTTCTTT.